One sample yielded the 13 T cell receptor beta chains listed below, sequenced in a study of cytomegalovirus exposure and HLA in healthy donors. The PCR had 60 Vbeta and 13 Jbeta primers. Assay used: immunoSEQ multiplex PCR; TCRdb lists only in-frame clones, some missing. Here the sample spans 85,000 to 120,000 clones, roughly 80% being singletons. Material: PBMCs. The origin of the receptors is a man in his sixties in good health and CMV-seronegative.

The chain has TRBV5-4 and TRBJ2-5; 10 bases fit TRBD2. The CDR3 length is 15 residues. With V trimmed by 2 bases and J by 3 bases, 4 bases remained unmatched. CDR1 and CDR2 from the germline V gene are SGHNT and YYREEE (reference sequence). The chain's CDR3 is CASSFLAGAKETQYF. DNA of the CDR3: TGTGCCAGCAGCTTTCTAGCGGGGGCTAAAGAGACCCAGTACTTC.

This clone was found a few times. The chain combines TRBV2 with TRBJ1-1; D gene uncertain. The V end was cut by 6 bases, the J end by 0 bases, with 8 bases between. CDR3 size: 13 residues. The germline CDR1 and CDR2 sequences are SNHLY and FYNNEI. This chain's CDR3 is CASRSSVNTEAFF. For the CDR3, the DNA is TGTGCCAGCAGGTCAAGCGTGAACACTGAAGCTTTCTTT.

The gene calls are TRBV7-8 and TRBJ2-7; TRBD1 matches at 8 bases. Germline assignment: CDR1 SGHVS and CDR2 FQNEAQ. V shed 8 bases and J 3 bases; nucleotides not matched to a gene: 12. This CDR3 is built from 15 residues. Written as DNA, the CDR3 is TGTGCCAGCGGTTCTACGGACAGGGCAATCTACGAGCAGTACTTC. Translated, it gives CASGSTDRAIYEQYF.

V is TRBV6-6 and J is TRBJ1-5, with D unresolved. The germline CDR1 and CDR2 sequences are MNHNY and SVGAGI (reference sequence). This CDR3 region has 12 residues. Deletions cut 5 bases from V and 2 bases from J, with 4 bases between. Written as DNA, the CDR3 is TGTGCCAGCAGTCGAGGCAATCAGCCCCAGCATTTT. Its protein product is CASSRGNQPQHF.

At least ten counts were recorded for this clone. Other DNA variants within this sample encode the same CDR3. This chain links TRBV5-1 with TRBJ1-4, with a weak D call TRBD1 (5 bases). Per germline, CDR1 SGHRS and CDR2 YFSETQ. This CDR3 is 15 amino acids long. Trimming removed 0 bases from V and 2 bases from J, with 8 bases in between. The CDR3, as DNA: TGCGCCAGCAGCTTGGGTGGGGCTACTAATGAAAAACTGTTTTTT. The encoded protein is CASSLGGATNEKLFF.

The CDR3 sequence: CASSYSGRLGSYGYTF. In nucleotides, the CDR3 is TGTGCCAGCAGTTACTCGGGTCGGCTAGGTTCCTATGGCTACACCTTC. The chain uses TRBV6-5 and TRBJ1-2; D is uncertain. CDR3 length equals 16 residues. Trimming shortened V by 0 bases and J by 4 bases, and 15 bases separated the two germline ends. Germline V lookup: CDR1 MNHEY, CDR2 SVGAGI.

In nucleotides, the CDR3 is TGTGCCAGCAGCTCTCTGGGCGGGGGGGCAGATACGCAGTATTTT. Translation gives CASSSLGGGADTQYF. This sequence joins TRBV7-2 and TRBJ2-3, with 9 bases lining up with TRBD2. Germline V gives CDR1 SGHTA, CDR2 FQGNSA. This CDR3 is built from 15 residues. J was trimmed by 4 bases and V by 4 bases; bases with no gene match: 6.

V and J are TRBV18 and TRBJ2-3; D gene unclear. V dropped 1 base and J dropped 5 bases, with 10 bases sitting between them. There are 14 residues in the CDR3. Germline CDR1 KGHSH, CDR2 LQKENI. CDR3 DNA: TGTGCCAGCTCACCACGGGCCTACGAAGATACGCAGTATTTT. This encodes CASSPRAYEDTQYF.

The chain has TRBV23-1 and TRBJ2-7; perhaps TRBD1 as D (6 bases). TRBV23-1 is known as an ORF, though its function is uncertain. The CDR3 is 14 amino acids. V lost 8 bases and J 3 bases, leaving 17 bases between the germline ends. CDR3 region: CASGGCRDDYEQYV. CDR3 sequence (DNA): TGCGCCAGCGGGGGCTGCCGGGACGACTACGAGCAGTACGTC.

This chain joins TRBV2 and TRBJ2-1, with 8 bases identical to TRBD2. The germline CDR1 and CDR2 sequences are SNHLY and FYNNEI. The CDR3 loop spans 15 amino acids. Germline trimming cut 8 bases from V and 4 bases from J; bases unmatched to any gene: 10. The CDR3 DNA reads TGTGCCAGCGAGGTGGCTAGCGGGCATTACAATGAGCAGTTCTTC. It yields the protein CASEVASGHYNEQFF.

The rearrangement uses TRBV6-5 and TRBJ2-1; TRBD2 aligns across 8 bases. The CDR3 runs 11 residues. Germline V lookup: CDR1 MNHEY, CDR2 SVGAGI. The V gene end was trimmed by 6 bases and the J gene end by 13 bases; junction bases not matched to a gene: 5. The CDR3 is CASRASGGQFF. In DNA, the CDR3 is TGTGCCAGCAGGGCCAGCGGGGGACAGTTCTTC.

The gene calls are TRBV19 and TRBJ2-1; D gene ambiguous. This CDR3 has 13 residues. CDR1 and CDR2 from the germline V gene are LNHDA and SQIVND (reference sequence). V lost 6 bases and J lost 3, with 9 bases in between. The CDR3 spells CASSPLHYNEQFF. CDR3 coding DNA: TGTGCCAGTAGCCCACTCCACTACAATGAGCAGTTCTTC. Full variable domain (outside the CDR3, taken from reference TRBV19 and TRBJ2-1): DGGITQSPKYLFRKEGQNVTLSCEQNLNHDAMYWYRQDPGQGLRLIYYSQIVNDFQKGDIAEGYSVSREKKESFPLTVTSAQKNPTAFYLCASSPLHYNEQFFGPGTRLTVL.

This sequence joins TRBV6-5 and TRBJ1-2; tentative D call: TRBD1 (6 bases). This CDR3 is built from 14 residues. V was pared by 7 bases and J by 6 bases, with 18 bases between. Germline loops: CDR1 MNHEY, CDR2 SVGAGI. CDR3 region: CASTHGGLHNGYTF. CDR3 DNA sequence: TGTGCCAGCACCCACGGGGGGCTACACAATGGCTACACCTTC.